These 8 T cell receptor beta chains originate from one sample sequenced in a study of CD8 T cells in ankylosing spondylitis. Points from the study as a whole: Several highly homologous variants formed a TCR beta motif that appeared characteristic of ankylosing spondylitis blood.

MiXCR was run by TCRdb on the 5' RACE reads, yielding one entry per CDR3 protein. Altogether over 600,000 distinct CDR3 sequences are present, around 20% being singletons, with the ten largest covering approximately 18%. What these receptors recognize is not known. Sequenced: blood, either unsorted or a sorted T cell fraction (not recorded which). The receptors here all came from a male donor with ankylosing spondylitis.

The CDR3 nucleotides are TGTGCCAGCAGCGTAGACGGGTTGGGTACCTACGAGCAGTACTTC. This translates into CASSVDGLGTYEQYF. J is TRBJ2-7 and V is TRBV9, with D unresolved. Trimming cost V 0 bases and J 2 bases, with 12 bases left between them. Germline V gene lookup returns CDR1 SGDLS and CDR2 YYNGEE. The CDR3 totals 15 residues.

This clonotype came up a few times. The chain employs TRBV29-1 and TRBJ1-4; 8 bases are shared with TRBD1. CDR3 length equals 14 residues. Trimming took 7 bases from V and 3 from J; bases not matched to a gene: 7. Germline V gives CDR1 SQVTM, CDR2 ANQGSEA. CDR3 region: CSAMTGAANEKLFF. For the CDR3, the DNA is TGCAGCGCCATGACAGGGGCAGCTAATGAAAAACTGTTTTTT.

The chain joins TRBV6-1 to TRBJ2-1, with D perhaps matching TRBD2 (6 bases). The CDR3 contains 18 residues. The V end lost 6 bases, the J end lost 5 bases, and 26 bases lay between the germline ends. Germline lookup yields CDR1 MNHNS and CDR2 SASEGT. The CDR3 DNA follows: TGTGCCAGCAGCCCCCGCGGGGTGTCACAGTTAATTGACAATGAGCAGTTCTTC. It is translated as CASSPRGVSQLIDNEQFF.

This chain links TRBV7-2 with TRBJ1-2, with 9 bases that match TRBD1. The CDR3 spans 16 residues. V lost 5 bases and J lost 5; bases outside the gene matches: 12. Germline V gene data show CDR1 as SGHTA and CDR2 as FQGNSA. Here the CDR3 reads CASSPPDRGGPYGYTF. The CDR3 DNA reads as TGTGCCAGCAGCCCCCCGGACAGGGGTGGACCTTATGGCTACACCTTC.

The chain combines TRBV27 with TRBJ1-1, with D maybe TRBD1 (6 bases). Germline assignment: CDR1 MNHEY and CDR2 SMNVEV (reference sequence). The CDR3 length is 14 residues. V lost 8 bases to trimming and J lost 4 bases, with 17 bases between them. The CDR3 region has the DNA TGTGCCAGCTATAACAGGGCCGGTGGCACTGAAGCTTTCTTT. Its protein product is CASYNRAGGTEAFF.

The chain uses TRBV28 and TRBJ2-1, with 12 positions matching TRBD2. The CDR3 runs 14 residues. With V trimmed by 11 bases and J by 5 bases, 7 bases remained unmatched. Germline CDR1 and CDR2: MDHEN and SYDVKM. The CDR3 reads CASSGRALHNEQFF. For the CDR3, the DNA is TGTGCCTCTAGCGGGAGGGCCCTCCACAATGAGCAGTTCTTC.

This clonotype appeared a few times. CDR3 coding DNA: TGTGCCAGCAGTTTCCAACGGCGTTCACCCCTCCACTTT. Amino acids: CASSFQRRSPLHF. The chain is built from TRBV27 and TRBJ1-6, with unresolved D. This CDR3 region has 13 residues. Trimming stripped 3 bases from V and 9 bases from J, with 9 bases between. Germline CDR1 is MNHEY and CDR2 is SMNVEV (reference sequence).

The CDR3 protein is CASSRPTGNEQYF. The CDR3 bases are TGTGCCAGCAGCCGACCGACAGGCAACGAGCAGTACTTC. V and J are TRBV12-3 or TRBV12-4 and TRBJ2-7; TRBD1 is a possible D gene (6 bases). With 6 bases removed from V and 5 bases from J, the gap between germline ends came to 14 bases. The CDR3 spans 13 residues.